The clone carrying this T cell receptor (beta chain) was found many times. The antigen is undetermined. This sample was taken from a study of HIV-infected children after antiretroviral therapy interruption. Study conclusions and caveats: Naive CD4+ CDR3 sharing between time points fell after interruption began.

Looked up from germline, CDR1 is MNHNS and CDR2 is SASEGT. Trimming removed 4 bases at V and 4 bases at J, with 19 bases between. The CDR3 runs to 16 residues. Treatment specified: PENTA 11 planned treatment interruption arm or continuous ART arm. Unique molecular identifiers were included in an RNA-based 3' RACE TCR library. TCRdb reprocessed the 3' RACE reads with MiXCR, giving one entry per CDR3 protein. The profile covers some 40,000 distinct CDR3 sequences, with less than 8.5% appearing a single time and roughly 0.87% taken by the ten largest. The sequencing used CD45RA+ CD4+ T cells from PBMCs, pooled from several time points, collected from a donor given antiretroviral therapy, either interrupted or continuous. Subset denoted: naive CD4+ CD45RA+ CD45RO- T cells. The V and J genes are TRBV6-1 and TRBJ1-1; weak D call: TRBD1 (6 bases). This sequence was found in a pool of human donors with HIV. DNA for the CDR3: TGTGCCAGCAGTGTGGGGGCCCTGCGGGTCGGCACTGAAGCTTTCTTT. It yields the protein CASSVGALRVGTEAFF.